The 21 T cell receptor beta chains presented below share a single source sample, sequenced in a study of shared clonotypes between healthy human individuals. Sequencing was performed with immunoSEQ multiplex PCR; in TCRdb, only in-frame clones are kept and a portion is missing. Among about 2.4 million clones listed, 80% to 95% were seen once. Sequencing input: naive CD4+ T cells from PBMCs. Subset denoted: CD45RA+ positively selected. The source is a man aged 18 to 30 in good health. Some clones in this sample may be carry-over from other donors' samples.

J is TRBJ1-2 and V is TRBV6-6; 9 positions match TRBD1. The CDR3 extends over 15 amino acids. Germline V CDR1 and CDR2: MNHNY, SVGAGI (reference sequence). With 6 bases clipped from V and 2 bases from J, the junction kept 7 bases outside the gene matches. This chain's CDR3 is CASRRGTGTNYGYTF. The DNA of the CDR3 is TGTGCCAGCAGACGAGGGACAGGGACCAACTATGGCTACACCTTC.

Concerning this clone itself: Other DNA sequences in this sample translate to the same CDR3. CDR3 region: CASSLGGQGAYEQYF. For the CDR3, the DNA is TGCGCCAGCAGCTTGGGCGGACAGGGGGCATACGAGCAGTACTTC. The rearrangement joins TRBV5-1 to TRBJ2-7, with 11 bases matching TRBD1. This CDR3 comprises 15 residues. The ends lost 0 bases at V and 4 bases at J; junction bases unmatched: 3. Germline CDR1 SGHRS, CDR2 YFSETQ. The variable domain in full, completed from reference TRBV5-1 and TRBJ2-7, reads KAGVTQTPRYLIKTRGQQVTLSCSPISGHRSVSWYQQTPGQGLQFLFEYFSETQRNKGNFPGRFSGRQFSNSRSEMNVSTLELGDSALYLCASSLGGQGAYEQYFGPGTRLTVT.

The J gene is TRBJ2-5, the V gene TRBV7-2; D is perhaps TRBD1 (5 bases). The CDR3 sequence is 14 residues long. Trimming cost V 4 bases and J 1 base, with 10 bases left between them. Germline CDR1 SGHTA, CDR2 FQGNSA. The DNA for the CDR3 is TGTGCCAGCAGCTCCCGACAGTTCCAAGAGACCCAGTACTTC. Residues: CASSSRQFQETQYF.

The rearrangement links TRBV28 to TRBJ2-7; no clear D. Trimming left V 1 base short and J 2 bases short, with 9 bases between. CDR3 length: 14 residues. Per germline, CDR1 MDHEN and CDR2 SYDVKM. The DNA for the CDR3 is TGTGCCAGCAGTTTATTGGCCGCCACCTACGAGCAGTACTTC. It encodes CASSLLAATYEQYF.

The chain recombines TRBV6-5 with TRBJ1-1, with 7 bases fitting TRBD1. The germline gives CDR1 MNHEY, CDR2 SVGAGI. Trimming at V came to 5 bases and at J to 8 bases, leaving 8 bases not matched to a gene. This CDR3 has 13 residues. CDR3 sequence: CASSRGQEGEAFF. DNA for the CDR3: TGTGCCAGCAGTCGAGGACAGGAGGGAGAAGCTTTCTTT.

In nucleotides, the CDR3 is TGTGCCAGCAGTCTCTTCGGACTAGCGGGAGGTTCAAGCTCCTACGAGCAGTACTTC. Residues: CASSLFGLAGGSSSYEQYF. The chain carries TRBV27 and TRBJ2-7, with 14 bases fitting TRBD2. V was clipped by 5 bases and J by 0 bases; unmatched bases: 12. This CDR3 contains 19 residues. The germline V gene encodes CDR1 MNHEY and CDR2 SMNVEV (reference sequence).

The chain uses TRBV9 and TRBJ2-1, with a weak D call TRBD1 (5 bases). Trimming pared 5 bases from V and 7 bases from J, leaving 16 bases between. There are 14 residues in the CDR3. Germline-derived CDR1 and CDR2 are SGDLS and YYNGEE. The CDR3: CASSEAQGWNEQFF. The CDR3 bases are TGTGCCAGCAGTGAGGCGCAGGGTTGGAATGAGCAGTTCTTC.

The gene calls are TRBV2 and TRBJ1-5; 7 bases agree with TRBD1. This CDR3 is 14 amino acids long. Per germline, CDR1 SNHLY and CDR2 FYNNEI. The J segment lost 5 bases and the V segment lost 5 bases, leaving 6 bases of the junction unmatched. CDR3 loop: CASSWERGHQPQHF. CDR3 coding DNA: TGTGCCAGCAGTTGGGAGAGGGGGCATCAGCCCCAGCATTTT.

This clone was picked up one time. The V and J genes are TRBV5-1 and TRBJ2-1; 7 bases are a match to TRBD1. This CDR3 region has 14 residues. The V and J ends lost 8 bases and 4 bases, in that order; junction bases with no gene match: 9. Looked up from germline, CDR1 is SGHRS and CDR2 is YFSETQ. CDR3 region: CASSTGESYNEQFF. CDR3 in DNA: TGCGCCAGTAGTACAGGGGAGTCGTACAATGAGCAGTTCTTC.

This chain connects TRBV28 to TRBJ2-1; D call uncertain. Between the trimmed V and J ends, which lost 7 bases and 3 bases, there was a span of 16 bases. Germline V lookup: CDR1 MDHEN, CDR2 SYDVKM. CDR3 size: 15 residues. The CDR3 nucleotides are TGTGCCAGCACCCTAGACCGGCGAGGCTACAATGAGCAGTTCTTC. It yields the protein CASTLDRRGYNEQFF.

The genes are TRBV19 and TRBJ1-2, with 7 nucleotides matching TRBD1. Germline V gene sequence: CDR1 LNHDA, CDR2 SQIVND (reference sequence). The CDR3 consists of 14 residues. With 7 bases clipped from V and 1 base from J, the junction kept 6 bases outside the gene matches. CDR3 bases: TGTGCCAGTACCGACAGGGTGGGTAACTATGGCTACACCTTC. Protein: CASTDRVGNYGYTF.

In DNA form, the CDR3 reads TGTGCCAGCAGCTTAGTGGCCAACACCGGGGAGCTGTTTTTT. This codes for CASSLVANTGELFF. The rearrangement joins TRBV7-9 to TRBJ2-2; D call uncertain. The CDR3 runs to 14 residues. Trimming stripped 1 base from V and 2 bases from J, with 5 bases between. Germline V gene sequence: CDR1 SEHNR, CDR2 FQNEAQ (reference sequence).

The chain uses TRBV25-1 and TRBJ2-3, with D possibly being TRBD1 (6 bases). The CDR3 consists of 14 residues. Trimming pared 10 bases from V and 6 bases from J, leaving 20 bases between. Germline assignment: CDR1 MGHDK and CDR2 SYGVNS. The CDR3 coding sequence is TGTGCCACCCTACTACAGGGTACGAAGGATACGCAGTATTTT. This codes for CATLLQGTKDTQYF.

The chain couples TRBV4-1 to TRBJ2-5; 9 nucleotides match TRBD2. Germline CDR1 and CDR2: MGHRA and YSYEKL. The CDR3 is 17 residues long. V lost 1 base, J lost 3 bases, and 9 bases stayed unmatched. The CDR3 sequence: CASSQGRLADRKETQYF. In DNA form, the CDR3 reads TGCGCCAGCAGCCAAGGTCGACTAGCGGATCGTAAAGAGACCCAGTACTTC.

The V gene is TRBV30, the J gene TRBJ2-5, with D tentatively TRBD1 or TRBD2 (5 bases each). V was shortened by 2 bases and J by 13 bases, with 26 bases between the two germline ends. CDR1 is GTSNPN and CDR2 is SVGIG in the germline V gene (reference sequence). The CDR3 contains 15 residues. CDR3 in amino acids: CAWSRPRRDQTPAYF. CDR3 bases: TGTGCCTGGAGTCGCCCTCGCCGGGACCAGACCCCCGCGTACTTC.

The chain combines TRBV29-1 with TRBJ2-1, with D perhaps TRBD1 or TRBD2 (6 bases each). The V end lost 7 bases, the J end lost 4 bases, and 8 bases lay between the germline ends. CDR3 length equals 11 residues. Germline assignment: CDR1 SQVTM and CDR2 ANQGSEA. In DNA, the CDR3 is TGCAGCGGGGGGGCTTACAATGAGCAGTTCTTC. Translation gives CSGGAYNEQFF.

The chain recombines TRBV18 with TRBJ2-7; D is unresolved. The V end was cut by 5 bases, the J end by 5 bases, with 19 bases between. This CDR3 is 15 amino acids long. Germline V CDR1 and CDR2: KGHSH, LQKENI. CDR3 DNA sequence: TGTGCCAGCTCATCCAAGGACCGCCCGACCGACGAGCAGTACTTC. Its protein is CASSSKDRPTDEQYF.

This clone was seen just once. V usage is TRBV10-3 and J usage is TRBJ1-4; 7 bases agree with TRBD1. Germline V gene sequence: CDR1 ENHRY, CDR2 SYGVKD. This CDR3 is built from 13 residues. V was clipped by 3 bases and J by 7 bases; unmatched bases: 2. DNA of the CDR3: TGTGCCATCAGTGAACAGGGGAGTGAAAAACTGTTTTTT. This translates into CAISEQGSEKLFF.

This clone was found once. The chain links TRBV7-2 to TRBJ2-1, with 9 bases that match TRBD1. CDR1 is SGHTA and CDR2 is FQGNSA in the germline V gene. The length of the CDR3 is 17 residues. V dropped 5 bases and J dropped 0; count of bases not matched to a gene: 8. This CDR3 reads CASSLVTGGNSYNEQFF. The DNA for the CDR3 is TGTGCCAGCAGCCTAGTCACAGGGGGCAACTCCTACAATGAGCAGTTCTTC.

V usage is TRBV28 and J usage is TRBJ1-6; D ambiguous. The V gene's germline CDR1 is MDHEN and CDR2 SYDVKM. Trimming stripped 5 bases from V and 9 bases from J, with 8 bases between. This CDR3 comprises 12 residues. CDR3 amino acids: CASSGLGSPLHF. For the CDR3, the DNA is TGTGCCAGCAGTGGTTTAGGTTCACCCCTCCACTTT.

The rearrangement uses TRBV5-1 and TRBJ2-3; D tentatively reads TRBD1 or TRBD2 (6 bases each). The CDR3 contains 16 residues. Germline CDR1 reads SGHRS; CDR2 reads YFSETQ. The V gene lost 4 bases and the J gene lost 1 base, with 16 bases spanning the gap. The CDR3 here is CASSREGGMGTDTQYF. The DNA for the CDR3 is TGCGCCAGCAGCCGCGAAGGGGGGATGGGCACAGATACGCAGTATTTT.